This entry is about one T cell receptor (beta chain). Its antigen has not been determined. Base qualities are not recorded, but no much larger clone differs from it by a single base. Graves' hyperthyroidism was defined as stable when no progression to ophthalmopathy occurred over 18 months of follow-up. The hyperthyroidism patients were between 18 and 65 years old and newly diagnosed, with a disease duration of less than 2 months. Exclusion was applied to patients with uncontrolled infections, other autoimmune diseases, pregnancy or lactation. Diagnoses were established on the basis of clinical symptoms, serum thyroxine and TRAb, thyroid ultrasound, and orbital computed tomography. Ficoll-Paque density gradient centrifugation was used to isolate PBMCs from around 10 ml of fresh peripheral blood. Total RNA was extracted with Trizol reagent, and quality was checked on an Agilent 2100 Bioanalyzer. Amplification of TCR beta CDR3 regions was carried out from RNA transcripts. For the first round of RT-PCR on the TCR CDR3, the HTBI primer set was used together with the Qiagen OneStep RT-PCR kit. Libraries were constructed in a second round of multiplex PCR, after which size selection and purification were performed. Libraries were sequenced paired-end with 100 bp reads on an Illumina HiSeq2000. On the study's bioinformatics: SOAPnuke was used to process the raw data, throwing out any read that contained adapters or uncalled bases, had a mean Phred below 15, or lacked an exact constant-primer or identifier match. High-quality paired reads were merged using COPE v1.2.5, and each unique nucleotide sequence was defined as a clonotype. MiTCR v1.1 was used to align the clonotypes against IMGT TRBV, TRBD and TRBJ reference segments. Analysis was restricted to V-J combinations with a frequency above 0.0001, which covered roughly 99% of repertoires. The TCS score was defined as F50 (clonal expansion) divided by E x V (chaos), with BLOSUM62-based TCRdist calculated between CDR3 peptides within each V-J. Welch's t-statistics and random forest reduced around 510 V-J features to 13, which were used in a naive Bayes classifier (R e1071). TCRdb reran the public reads through fastp at Q25 and MiXCR, keeping productive beta chains. Each entry is one CDR3 protein sequence, shown with its most common DNA and genes. The V and J calls shown here were made by TCRdb, not taken from the authors' results. The sample profile shows more than 350,000 distinct CDR3 sequences; about 15% of them were found once. Approximately 29% of the sample rests with the top ten.

The source of the sample is a study of T cells in Graves' hyperthyroidism and ophthalmopathy (dated by TCRdb to the late 2010s). General notes on the study: Peripheral blood was collected at initial diagnosis, before any treatment. A discovery cohort of about a hundred patients, about 40 with Graves' ophthalmopathy and about 58 with stable Graves' hyperthyroidism, was used to find distinguishing TCR V-J signatures. Whether ophthalmopathy could be predicted prospectively was tested in an independent validation cohort made up of approximately 19 hyperthyroidism patients plus 17 patients who later progressed to ophthalmopathy. The approximately 95 discovery patients were divided at random into training and test sets in a 7:3 ratio. Thyroid tissue and blood T-cell repertoires from six Graves' hyperthyroidism patients were also compared in the study. After sampling, hyperthyroidism patients received methimazole starting at 30 mg daily, and ophthalmopathy patients received high-dose intravenous methylprednisolone. The paper reports TCR Vbeta CDR3 sequencing of more than 120 peripheral blood samples: approximately 41 ophthalmopathy, 75 to 80 hyperthyroidism and some 17 progressor patients. What the research found in general, with its limitations: During validation, the model predicted progression to ophthalmopathy a median of around 6 months ahead of onset, with around 71% sensitivity and less than 85% specificity. No statistical method was used to set the sample size in advance, and investigators knew the group allocation. In cross-validation, a model built on a 13 V-J signature told ophthalmopathy apart from stable hyperthyroidism with approximately 90% sensitivity and about 81% specificity, and in testing the same model reached 80%/75%. Most expanded thyroid clonotypes (frequency above 0.001) were also detected in blood, suggesting blood repertoires may reflect thyroid immune responses.

The sequencing input was blood. This TCR came from a woman in her twenties or thirties with Graves' hyperthyroidism.

The DNA is TGTGCCAGCTCACCACCGGGACAGGCGCTTTTTAATACGCAGTATTTT. Translated, it reads CASSPPGQALFNTQYF. The V gene is TRBV18 and the J gene is TRBJ2-3; a stretch of 8 junction bases matches TRBD1. The CDR3, cysteine through phenylalanine, is 16 amino acids long. The CDR3 DNA has 48 bases and is translated from base 1. CDR1 and CDR2 are drawn from the germline V gene: KGHSH, LQKENI. Compared with germline, V lacks 0 bases and J lacks 7 bases; bases without a gene match: 9. The CDR3, completed at both ends by the reference TRBV18 and TRBJ2-3 genes, gives the full variable domain NAGVMQNPRHLVRRRGQEARLRCSPMKGHSHVYWYRQLPEEGLKFMVYLQKENIIDESGMPKERFSAEFPKEGPSILRIQQVVRGDSAAYFCASSPPGQALFNTQYFGPGTRLTVL.